A selection of T cell receptor beta chains follows, all from one sample in a study of CD8 T cells in Susac syndrome. From the immunoSEQ multiplex PCR reads, TCRdb called clonotypes with MiXCR, one entry per CDR3 protein. The sample has about 250,000 distinct CDR3 sequences; around 95% are singletons. Sequenced input: CD4+ T cells from PBMCs. These receptors came from a human donor with multiple sclerosis. Each CDR3 is given with its conserved first and last residue. The D gene is left open where the match is weak. Some rows have no size entry. The others give once, few or many, or a class for an expanded clone.

-,TRBJ2-1,-,TRBV5-6,TGTGCCAGCAGCTTCAGGTCTAGCGTACATCGCCAGTTCTTC,CASSFRSSVHRQFF
-,TRBJ2-4,TRBD2,TRBV18,TGTGCCAGCTCACGTGGACTAGCGGGCGGAGAAAACATTCAGTACTTC,CASSRGLAGGENIQYF
few,TRBJ2-5,-,TRBV5-1,TGCGCCAGCAGCGCCCCCGGGACAAAGCAAGAGACCCAGTACTTC,CASSAPGTKQETQYF
-,TRBJ2-3,TRBD2,TRBV7-9,TGTGCCAGCGGGACTAGCGGGGGAAGCACAGATACGCAGTATTTT,CASGTSGGSTDTQYF
-,TRBJ1-4,-,TRBV30,TGTGCCTGGAGTGGGCCCAACGTGAATGAAAAACTGTTTTTT,CAWSGPNVNEKLFF
-,TRBJ2-3,-,TRBV24-1,TGTGCCACCAGTGCCTCTCCGGGACTTTCCCCAGATACGCAGTATTTT,CATSASPGLSPDTQYF
-,TRBJ2-7,-,TRBV20-1,TGCAGTGCTAGGCAACAGGGTTTAGGAGAGCAGTACTTC,CSARQQGLGEQYF
once,TRBJ2-1,-,TRBV20-1,TGCAGTGCCGGGGGTCTCTACAATGAGCAGTTCTTC,CSAGGLYNEQFF
-,TRBJ2-5,-,TRBV7-3,TGTGCCAGCAGCTTAACTGTGGGGGAGACCCAGTACTTC,CASSLTVGETQYF
once,TRBJ2-1,-,TRBV3-1,TGTGCCAGCAGCCACCGACAGAATTACAATGAGCAGTTCTTC,CASSHRQNYNEQFF
-,TRBJ1-1,-,TRBV25-1,TGTGCCAGCAGGGGACACACGAACACTGAAGCTTTCTTT,CASRGHTNTEAFF
-,TRBJ1-1,TRBD1,TRBV5-4,TGTGCCAGCGGGAGAACAGGGGGCACTGAAGCTTTCTTT,CASGRTGGTEAFF
once,TRBJ2-5,TRBD1,TRBV12-3/TRBV12-4,TGTGCCAGCAGCCGCAGGACAGGGGGAGAGACCCAGTACTTC,CASSRRTGGETQYF
-,TRBJ1-2,-,TRBV7-9,TGTGCCAGCAGCTTAGAGGGCAGTGCGAACTATGGCTACACCTTC,CASSLEGSANYGYTF
-,TRBJ1-1,-,TRBV4-2,TGTGCCAGCAGCCAAGAATGGTCTCTAGTGAACACTGAAGCTTTCTTT,CASSQEWSLVNTEAFF
-,TRBJ1-3,TRBD1,TRBV10-3,TGTGCCATCAGGGGACAGGCAGGAAACACCATATATTTT,CAIRGQAGNTIYF
-,TRBJ1-1,-,TRBV5-6,TGTGCCAGCAGCTCCACAGGGCAGAACACTGAAGCTTTCTTT,CASSSTGQNTEAFF
once,TRBJ1-2,-,TRBV20-1,TGCAGTGCTAGAGACCCAGGGCTGTTTGGGGGCTATGGCTACACCTTC,CSARDPGLFGGYGYTF
once,TRBJ1-2,-,TRBV19,TGTGCCAGTAGTATGGGCCCGAATGCGTATGGCTACACCTTC,CASSMGPNAYGYTF
-,TRBJ2-5,-,TRBV29-1,TGCAGCGTGGGGGGCTCCCAGGTGACCCAGTACTTC,CSVGGSQVTQYF
-,TRBJ2-7,TRBD2,TRBV6-5,TGTGCCAGCAGGGAGACTAGCGAGTACTACGAGCAGTACTTC,CASRETSEYYEQYF